These 22 T cell receptor beta chains originate from one sample sequenced in a study of blood T cells in healthy people across ages. Primed by a sample-barcoded 5' primer and a J-beta primer mix, a second PCR proceeded for 7 to 11 cycles. A single record per CDR3 protein comes from TCRdb applying MiXCR to the 5' RACE reads. The sample includes roughly 900,000 distinct CDR3 sequences, 29% of them seen just once. What was sequenced was blood. The receptor source for this set is a woman of 80 years or more in good health.

As to this clonotype: A read error is possible here, since a much larger clone lies one base away. The CDR3 DNA reads as TGCGCCACCACGTTGACAGGGAATAAGCGAAATGGCCACACCTTC. It codes for CATTLTGNKRNGHTF. V and J are TRBV5-1 and TRBJ1-2; 7 bases match TRBD1. CDR1 SGHRS and CDR2 YFSETQ come from the germline V gene. CDR3 length equals 15 residues.

This clonotype was observed many times. The genes are TRBV20-1 and TRBJ1-5; D may be TRBD1 (6 bases). Germline CDR1 and CDR2: DFQATT and SNEGSKA (reference sequence). The V gene lost 4 bases and the J gene lost 4 bases, with 11 bases spanning the gap. This CDR3 has 13 residues. CDR3: CSAKQGGNQPQHF. The DNA of the CDR3 is TGCAGTGCTAAACAGGGCGGGAATCAGCCCCAGCATTTT.

This sequence joins TRBV3-1 and TRBJ2-2, with a tentative D call TRBD1 (6 bases). The CDR3 runs to 14 residues. In germline, CDR1 is LGHDT, CDR2 YNNKEL (reference sequence). V was clipped by 7 bases and J by 2 bases, with 11 bases between them. The CDR3 protein is CASTSGANTGELFF. The CDR3 DNA reads TGTGCCAGCACTTCAGGGGCTAACACCGGGGAGCTGTTTTTT.

This clonotype was found a few times. A much larger clonotype is one base distant, so this may be a read error. This chain connects TRBV7-9 to TRBJ2-5, with D maybe TRBD2 (5 bases). Trimming removed 8 bases from V and 7 bases from J, with 23 bases in between. CDR1 is SEHNR and CDR2 is FQNEAQ in the germline V gene (reference sequence). This CDR3 spans 15 amino acids. In DNA, the CDR3 is TGTGCCAGCTCTTCCTCCCGGGAATCGCGTGGGACCCAGTACTTC. Amino acid sequence: CASSSSRESRGTQYF.

This clonotype was observed at least ten times. J is TRBJ2-3 and V is TRBV20-1, with 9 bases matching TRBD2. J was trimmed by 1 base and V by 3 bases; bases with no gene match: 2. Germline values: CDR1 DFQATT, CDR2 SNEGSKA (reference sequence). The CDR3 sequence is 14 residues long. The CDR3 bases are TGCAGTGCTAGTGGCGGGGGGGGCACAGATACGCAGTATTTT. As protein: CSASGGGGTDTQYF.

This clonotype was recorded many times. This chain connects TRBV7-2 to TRBJ2-3; D call uncertain. The CDR3 has 15 residues. Between the trimmed V and J ends, which lost 5 bases and 6 bases, there was a span of 18 bases. The V gene's germline CDR1 is SGHTA and CDR2 FQGNSA. The CDR3 sequence is CASSPRMLAWDTQYF. The CDR3 bases are TGTGCCAGCAGCCCTAGGATGCTCGCCTGGGATACGCAGTATTTT.

This clonotype has a count of ten or more. The chain carries TRBV10-2 and TRBJ2-6; 7 bases map to TRBD1. V was pared by 9 bases and J by 1 base, with 3 bases of the junction left unmatched. CDR1 and CDR2 (germline): WSHSY, SAAADI. This CDR3 is 14 amino acids long. CDR3 region: CASGQASGANVLTF. For the CDR3, the DNA is TGCGCCAGTGGACAGGCTTCTGGGGCCAACGTCCTGACTTTC.

This clonotype was seen only a few times. Here the CDR3 DNA reads TGTGCCAGCAGCTGGGGAAGCTCAGAGGGTGGCTACACCTTC. Its translation: CASSWGSSEGGYTF. The chain has TRBV5-6 and TRBJ1-2; D not certain. V was trimmed by 3 bases and J by 7 bases, leaving 16 bases between them. From germline, CDR1 is SGHDT and CDR2 YYEEEE. This CDR3 has 14 residues. The full variable domain, with the rest looked up from reference TRBV5-6 and TRBJ1-2, is DAGVTQSPTHLIKTRGQQVTLRCSPKSGHDTVSWYQQALGQGPQFIFQYYEEEERQRGNFPDRFSGHQFPNYSSELNVNALLLGDSALYLCASSWGSSEGGYTFGSGTRLTVV.

The chain couples TRBV5-6 to TRBJ1-5; no firm D call. V was trimmed by 4 bases and J by 6 bases, leaving 14 bases between them. The germline V gene has CDR1 SGHDT and CDR2 YYEEEE. The CDR3 contains 14 residues. In DNA form, the CDR3 reads TGTGCCAGCAGCCTATTCGGGTATCGTCAGCCCCAGCATTTT. Encoded protein: CASSLFGYRQPQHF.

Comments on this clonotype: Being one base from a much bigger clone, this may be a read error. The V gene is TRBV28, the J gene TRBJ2-4; 10 positions match TRBD2. The DNA end is a closer match to TRBJ2-5, so the J assignment may be wrong. The CDR3 spans 15 residues. Germline-derived CDR1 and CDR2 are MDHEN and SYDVKM. This CDR3 is CASSQLAGSQETQYF. The CDR3 bases are TGTGCCAGCAGTCAACTAGCGGGGAGCCAAGAGACCCAGTACTTC.

This clonotype was recorded many times. V and J are TRBV4-3 and TRBJ2-7; TRBD2 matches at 10 bases. CDR1 is LGHNA and CDR2 is YSLEER in the germline V gene. V lost 4 bases and J lost 4; bases outside the gene matches: 22. The length of the CDR3 is 20 residues. Here the CDR3 DNA reads TGCGCCAGCAGCCGCGCCTTGGTCGGGGGGCGTCTAGCGGGGGTTTACGAGCAGTACTTC. As protein: CASSRALVGGRLAGVYEQYF.

Note on this clonotype: The conserved phenylalanine or tryptophan is not found at the CDR3 terminus, so this likely reflects a read error. This chain joins TRBV20-1 and TRBJ2-3, with 7 nucleotides matching TRBD2. The CDR3 is 12 residues long. CDR1 and CDR2 from the germline V gene are DFQATT and SNEGSKA (reference sequence). Unmatched junction bases numbered 2, after V lost 3 bases and J lost 5 bases. The CDR3 is CSASPGGDTQYV. CDR3 DNA sequence: TGCAGTGCTAGTCCGGGGGGAGATACGCAGTATGTT.

Points on this clonotype: This sequence may be a read error, since a much larger clone differs from it by one base. The chain has TRBV12-3 or TRBV12-4 and TRBJ2-4; D is unclear. Trimming cost V 5 bases and J 5 bases, with 10 bases left between them. This CDR3 contains 13 residues. For the CDR3, the DNA is TGTGCCAGCAGTGACGGTCCTGAAAACATTCAGTACTTC. It is translated as CASSDGPENIQYF.

This clonotype occurred many times. V gene TRBV25-1 combines with J gene TRBJ2-7; possible D gene TRBD1, 6 bases. This CDR3 contains 13 residues. V gave up 10 bases and J gave up 1 base, with 14 bases separating them. Germline loops: CDR1 MGHDK, CDR2 SYGVNS. The CDR3 here is CATASDRSYEQYF. Here the CDR3 DNA reads TGTGCCACCGCTTCGGACAGATCCTACGAGCAGTACTTC.

A word on this clonotype: A much larger clonotype is one base distant, so this may be a read error. CDR3 sequence reads: CAGSRQLSSYEQYF. For the CDR3, the DNA is TGTGCCGGCAGTAGACAGTTATCCTCCTACGAGCAGTACTTC. The J gene is TRBJ2-7, the V gene TRBV6-2 or TRBV6-3, with D possibly TRBD1 on 5 matching bases. Germline CDR1 is MNHEY and CDR2 is SVGEGT. The CDR3 sequence is 14 residues long.

Worth noting for this clonotype: With a much larger clone just one base away, this may be a read error. The J gene is TRBJ1-1, the V gene TRBV6-2 or TRBV6-3, with TRBD1 as a possible D gene (5 bases). CDR1 MNHEY and CDR2 SVGEGT come from the germline V gene. The CDR3 length is 9 residues. Here the CDR3 DNA reads TGTGTCAGCAGGGATGAAGCTTTCTTT. Amino acids: CVSRDEAFF.

The chain recombines TRBV5-1 with TRBJ2-2; D is unresolved. The germline V gene encodes CDR1 SGHRS and CDR2 YFSETQ. V lost 1 base to trimming and J lost 4 bases, with 8 bases between them. This CDR3 spans 14 amino acids. The chain's CDR3 is CASSLKAATGELFF. The DNA for the CDR3 is TGCGCCAGCAGCTTGAAGGCAGCCACCGGGGAGCTGTTTTTT.

This clonotype was picked up a small number of times. A much larger clone sits a single nucleotide away, making a read error possible. The chain couples TRBV28 to TRBJ2-3; D is uncertain. There are 15 residues in the CDR3. Trimming took 5 bases from V and 2 from J, leaving 14 bases between them. CDR1 is MDHEN and CDR2 is SYDVKM in the germline V gene. Written as DNA, the CDR3 is TGTGCCAGCAGTGCTACGGTCCTCGACACAGATACGCAGTATTTT. This gives the protein CASSATVLDTDTQYF.

J is TRBJ1-4 and V is TRBV20-1; D is perhaps TRBD1 (5 bases). The CDR3 consists of 15 residues. The V end was cut by 1 base, the J end by 7 bases, with 16 bases between. Germline V lookup: CDR1 DFQATT, CDR2 SNEGSKA (reference sequence). The CDR3 sequence: CSARGRGAFTEKLFF. The DNA of the CDR3 is TGCAGTGCTAGAGGCCGAGGGGCCTTTACTGAAAAACTGTTTTTT.

This clonotype has at least ten counts. The chain uses TRBV5-8 and TRBJ1-2; 10 bases are a match to TRBD1. CDR1 SGHTS and CDR2 YDEGEE come from the germline V gene. The CDR3 consists of 15 residues. V was clipped by 4 bases and J by 7 bases; unmatched bases: 10. CDR3 nucleotide sequence: TGTGCCAGCAGCCGATTGGGACAGGGGAGCTCTGGCTACACCTTC. This translates into CASSRLGQGSSGYTF.

There are many counts of this clonotype. This chain uses TRBV7-2 with TRBJ2-1, with 8 bases that match TRBD2. Germline V gene lookup returns CDR1 SGHTA and CDR2 FQGNSA. Trimming removed 1 base from V and 0 bases from J; junction bases left unmatched: 17. The CDR3 has 21 residues. CDR3 loop: CASSLGSGLASIYNSYNEQFF. CDR3 nucleotides: TGTGCCAGCAGCTTAGGGAGTGGACTAGCCTCCATTTATAACTCCTACAATGAGCAGTTCTTC.

V is TRBV6-5 and J is TRBJ1-2; the match to TRBD1 covers 7 bases. Per germline, CDR1 MNHEY and CDR2 SVGAGI. The CDR3 totals 14 residues. The V and J ends lost 0 bases and 6 bases, in that order; junction bases with no gene match: 4. The CDR3 DNA follows: TGTGCCAGCAGTTACTCGGCAGGGGGACATGGCTACACCTTC. It yields the protein CASSYSAGGHGYTF.